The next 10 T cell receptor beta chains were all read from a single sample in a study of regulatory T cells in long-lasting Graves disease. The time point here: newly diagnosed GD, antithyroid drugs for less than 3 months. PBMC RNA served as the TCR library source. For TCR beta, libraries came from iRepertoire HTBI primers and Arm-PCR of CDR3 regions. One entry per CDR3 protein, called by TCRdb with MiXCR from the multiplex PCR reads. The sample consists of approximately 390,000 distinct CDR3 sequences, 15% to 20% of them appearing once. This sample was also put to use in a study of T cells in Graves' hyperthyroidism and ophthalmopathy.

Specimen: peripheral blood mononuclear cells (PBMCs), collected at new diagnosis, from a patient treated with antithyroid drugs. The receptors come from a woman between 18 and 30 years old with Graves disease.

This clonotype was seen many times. The CDR3 here is CASGTGAGGTDTQYF. For the CDR3, the DNA is TGCGCCAGCGGGACTGGAGCGGGGGGCACAGATACGCAGTATTTT. The V gene is TRBV5-1, the J gene TRBJ2-3, with 8 bases identical to TRBD2. The CDR3 is 15 amino acids. CDR1 and CDR2 from the germline V gene are SGHRS and YFSETQ. V shed 7 bases and J 1 base; nucleotides not matched to a gene: 8.

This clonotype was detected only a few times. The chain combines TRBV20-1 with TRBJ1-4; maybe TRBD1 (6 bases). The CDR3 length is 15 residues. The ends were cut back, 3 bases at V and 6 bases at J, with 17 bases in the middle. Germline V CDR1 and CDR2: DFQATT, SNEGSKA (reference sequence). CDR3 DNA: TGCAGTGCTAGGGGGCAGGGGTTGAGGGATGAAAAACTGTTTTTT. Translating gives CSARGQGLRDEKLFF.

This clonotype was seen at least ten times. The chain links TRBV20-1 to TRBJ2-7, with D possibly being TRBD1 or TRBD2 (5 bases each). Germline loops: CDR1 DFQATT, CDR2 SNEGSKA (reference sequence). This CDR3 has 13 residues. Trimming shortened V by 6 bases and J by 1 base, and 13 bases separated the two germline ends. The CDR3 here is CSAMGRVSYEQYF. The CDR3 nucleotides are TGCAGTGCAATGGGACGGGTTTCCTACGAGCAGTACTTC.

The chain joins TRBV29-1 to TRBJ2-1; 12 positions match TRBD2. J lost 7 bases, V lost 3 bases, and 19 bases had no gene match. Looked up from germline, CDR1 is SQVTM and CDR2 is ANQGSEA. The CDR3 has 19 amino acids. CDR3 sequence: CSVEATSGRTTPTTNEQFF. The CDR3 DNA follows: TGCAGCGTTGAGGCAACTAGCGGGAGGACGACGCCCACCACAAATGAGCAGTTCTTC.

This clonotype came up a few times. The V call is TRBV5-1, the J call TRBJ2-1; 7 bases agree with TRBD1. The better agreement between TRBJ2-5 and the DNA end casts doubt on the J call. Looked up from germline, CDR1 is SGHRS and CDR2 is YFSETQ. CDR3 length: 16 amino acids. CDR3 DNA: TGCGCCAGCAGCTTGGCCGTTGGGACAGTAGGTGAGACCCAGTACTTC. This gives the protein CASSLAVGTVGETQYF.

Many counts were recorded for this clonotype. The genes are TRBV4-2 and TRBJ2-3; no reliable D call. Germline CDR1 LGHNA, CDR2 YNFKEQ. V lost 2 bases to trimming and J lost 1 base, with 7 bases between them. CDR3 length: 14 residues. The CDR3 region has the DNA TGTGCCAGCAGCCAACTTATGGGCACAGATACGCAGTATTTT. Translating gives CASSQLMGTDTQYF.

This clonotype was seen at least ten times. CDR3 sequence: CASRQGVGRNTEAFF. CDR3 DNA sequence: TGTGCCAGCAGACAGGGGGTTGGAAGGAACACTGAAGCTTTCTTT. The V gene is TRBV2, the J gene TRBJ1-1; 8 bases match TRBD1. Germline V lookup: CDR1 SNHLY, CDR2 FYNNEI. Trimming at V came to 6 bases and at J to 1 base, leaving 7 bases not matched to a gene. The CDR3 has 15 residues.

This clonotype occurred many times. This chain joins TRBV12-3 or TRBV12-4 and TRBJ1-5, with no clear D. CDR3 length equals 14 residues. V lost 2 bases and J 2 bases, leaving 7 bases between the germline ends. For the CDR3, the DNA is TGTGCCAGCAGTTTATTGGGAGGCAATCAGCCCCAGCATTTT. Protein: CASSLLGGNQPQHF.

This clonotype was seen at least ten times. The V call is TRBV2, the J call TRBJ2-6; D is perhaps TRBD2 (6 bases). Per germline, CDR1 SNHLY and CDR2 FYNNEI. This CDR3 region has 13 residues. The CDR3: CAHGGAGANVLTF. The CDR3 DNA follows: TGTGCTCATGGCGGGGCCGGGGCCAACGTCCTGACTTTC.

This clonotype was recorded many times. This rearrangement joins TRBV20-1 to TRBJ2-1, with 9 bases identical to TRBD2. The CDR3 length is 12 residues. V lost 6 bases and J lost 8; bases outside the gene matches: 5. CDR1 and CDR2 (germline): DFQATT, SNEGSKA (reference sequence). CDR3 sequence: CSAPTSGDEQFF. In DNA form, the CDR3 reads TGCAGTGCCCCGACTAGCGGCGATGAGCAGTTCTTC.